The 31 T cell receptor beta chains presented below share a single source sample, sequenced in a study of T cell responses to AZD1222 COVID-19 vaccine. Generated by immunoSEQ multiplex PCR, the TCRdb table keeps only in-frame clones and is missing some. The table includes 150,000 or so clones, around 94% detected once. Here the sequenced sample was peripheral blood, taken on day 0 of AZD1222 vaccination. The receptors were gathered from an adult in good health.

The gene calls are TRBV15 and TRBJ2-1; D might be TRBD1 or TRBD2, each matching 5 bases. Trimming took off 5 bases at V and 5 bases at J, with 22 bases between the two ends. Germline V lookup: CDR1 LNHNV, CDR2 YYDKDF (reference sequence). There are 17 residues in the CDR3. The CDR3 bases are TGTGCCACCAGCCCCCCCGAGGGAATGGTGGGGGACAATGAGCAGTTCTTC. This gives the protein CATSPPEGMVGDNEQFF.

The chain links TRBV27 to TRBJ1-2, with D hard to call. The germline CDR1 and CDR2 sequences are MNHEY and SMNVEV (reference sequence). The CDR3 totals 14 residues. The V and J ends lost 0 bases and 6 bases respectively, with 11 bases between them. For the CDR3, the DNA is TGTGCCAGCAGTTTATCGGCGGAGACAAATGGCTACACCTTC. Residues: CASSLSAETNGYTF.

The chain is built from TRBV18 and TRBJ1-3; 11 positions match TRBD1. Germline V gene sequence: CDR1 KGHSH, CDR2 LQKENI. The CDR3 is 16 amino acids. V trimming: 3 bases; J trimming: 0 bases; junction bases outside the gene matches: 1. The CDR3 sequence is CASSPGQGGSGNTIYF. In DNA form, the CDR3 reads TGTGCCAGCTCACCGGGACAGGGGGGCTCTGGAAACACCATATATTTT. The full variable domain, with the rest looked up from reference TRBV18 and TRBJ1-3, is NAGVMQNPRHLVRRRGQEARLRCSPMKGHSHVYWYRQLPEEGLKFMVYLQKENIIDESGMPKERFSAEFPKEGPSILRIQQVVRGDSAAYFCASSPGQGGSGNTIYFGEGSWLTVV.

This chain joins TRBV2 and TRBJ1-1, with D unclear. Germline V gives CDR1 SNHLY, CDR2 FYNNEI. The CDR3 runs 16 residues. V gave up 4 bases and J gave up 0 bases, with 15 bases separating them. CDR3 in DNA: TGTGCCAGCAGTGGTGGGTTCTCTGGTATGAACACTGAAGCTTTCTTT. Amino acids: CASSGGFSGMNTEAFF.

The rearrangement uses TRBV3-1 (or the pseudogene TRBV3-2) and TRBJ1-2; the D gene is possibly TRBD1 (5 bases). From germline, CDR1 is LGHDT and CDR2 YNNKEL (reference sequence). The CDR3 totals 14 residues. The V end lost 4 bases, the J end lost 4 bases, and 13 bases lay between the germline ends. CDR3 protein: CASSLRAGTYGYTF. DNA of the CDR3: TGTGCCAGCAGCCTCCGGGCAGGGACCTATGGCTACACCTTC.

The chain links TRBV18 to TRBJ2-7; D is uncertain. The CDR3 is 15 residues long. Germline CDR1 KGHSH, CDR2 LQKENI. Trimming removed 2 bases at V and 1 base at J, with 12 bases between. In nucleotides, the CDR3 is TGTGCCAGCTCACCAGGGGTCCACCTTTCCTACGAGCAGTACTTC. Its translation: CASSPGVHLSYEQYF.

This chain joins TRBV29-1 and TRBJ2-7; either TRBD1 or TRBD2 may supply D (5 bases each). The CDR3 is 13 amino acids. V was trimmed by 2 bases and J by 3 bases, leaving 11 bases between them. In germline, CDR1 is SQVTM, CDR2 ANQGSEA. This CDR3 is CSVEIEGSYEQYF. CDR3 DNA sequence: TGCAGCGTTGAAATAGAGGGGAGCTACGAGCAGTACTTC.

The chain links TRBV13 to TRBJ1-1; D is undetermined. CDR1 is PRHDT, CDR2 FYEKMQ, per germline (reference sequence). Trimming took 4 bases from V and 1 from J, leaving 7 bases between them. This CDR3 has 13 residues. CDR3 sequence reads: CASSSNRNTEAFF. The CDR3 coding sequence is TGTGCCAGCAGCTCAAACAGGAACACTGAAGCTTTCTTT.

The chain's CDR3 is CASSPNYGSGTGELFF. The DNA for the CDR3 is TGTGCCAGCAGCCCTAACTACGGGAGTGGGACCGGGGAGCTGTTTTTT. The chain employs TRBV7-6 and TRBJ2-2, with D maybe TRBD2 (6 bases). The CDR3 has 16 residues. V lost 5 bases and J 5 bases, leaving 18 bases between the germline ends. Germline V lookup: CDR1 SGHVS, CDR2 FNYEAQ.

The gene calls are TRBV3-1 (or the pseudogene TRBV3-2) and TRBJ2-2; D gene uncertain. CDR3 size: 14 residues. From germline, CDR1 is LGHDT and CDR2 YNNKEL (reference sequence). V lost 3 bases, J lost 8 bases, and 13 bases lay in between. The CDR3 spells CASSQSTAPGELFF. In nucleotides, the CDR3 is TGTGCCAGCAGCCAGTCCACGGCCCCGGGGGAGCTGTTTTTT.

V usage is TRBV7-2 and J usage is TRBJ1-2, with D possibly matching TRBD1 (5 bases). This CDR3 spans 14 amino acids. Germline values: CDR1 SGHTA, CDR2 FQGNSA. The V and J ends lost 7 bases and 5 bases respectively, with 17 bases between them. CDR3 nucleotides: TGTGCCAGCATCCCAGCAGCAGGGCCTTATGGCTACACCTTC. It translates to CASIPAAGPYGYTF.

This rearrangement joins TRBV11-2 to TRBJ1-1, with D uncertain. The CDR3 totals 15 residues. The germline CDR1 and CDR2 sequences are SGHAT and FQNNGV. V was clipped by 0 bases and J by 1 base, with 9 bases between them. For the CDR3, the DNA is TGTGCCAGCAGCTTAGAAGCGACGGCGAACACTGAAGCTTTCTTT. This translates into CASSLEATANTEAFF.

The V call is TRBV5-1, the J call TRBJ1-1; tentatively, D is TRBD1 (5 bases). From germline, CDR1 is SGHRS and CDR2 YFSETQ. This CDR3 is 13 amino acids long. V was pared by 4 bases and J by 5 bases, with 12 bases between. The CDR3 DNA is TGCGCCAGCAGCCCGGCGGGGGTTACTGAAGCTTTCTTT. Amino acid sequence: CASSPAGVTEAFF.

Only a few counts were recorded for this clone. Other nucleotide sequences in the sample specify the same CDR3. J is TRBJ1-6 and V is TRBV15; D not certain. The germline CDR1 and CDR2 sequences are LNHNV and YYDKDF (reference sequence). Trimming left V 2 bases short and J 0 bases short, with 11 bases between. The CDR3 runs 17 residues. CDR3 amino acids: CATSRSRRSSYNSPLHF. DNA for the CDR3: TGTGCCACCAGCAGAAGCAGAAGGAGCTCCTATAATTCACCCCTCCACTTT.

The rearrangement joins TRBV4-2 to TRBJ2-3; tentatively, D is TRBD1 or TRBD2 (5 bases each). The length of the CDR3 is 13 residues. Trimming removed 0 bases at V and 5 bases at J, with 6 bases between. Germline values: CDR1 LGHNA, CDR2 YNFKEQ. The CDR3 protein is CASSQDGGDTQYF. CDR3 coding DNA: TGTGCCAGCAGCCAAGATGGGGGAGATACGCAGTATTTT.

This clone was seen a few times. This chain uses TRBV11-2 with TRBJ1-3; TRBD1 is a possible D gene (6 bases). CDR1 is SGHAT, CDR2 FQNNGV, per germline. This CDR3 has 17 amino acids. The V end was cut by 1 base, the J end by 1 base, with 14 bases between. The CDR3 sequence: CASSLVPGGLSGNTIYF. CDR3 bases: TGTGCCAGCAGCTTAGTACCCGGGGGCCTGTCTGGAAACACCATATATTTT. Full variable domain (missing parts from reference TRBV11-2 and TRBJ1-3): EAGVAQSPRYKIIEKRQSVAFWCNPISGHATLYWYQQILGQGPKLLIQFQNNGVVDDSQLPKDRFSAERLKGVDSTLKIQPAKLEDSAVYLCASSLVPGGLSGNTIYFGEGSWLTVV.

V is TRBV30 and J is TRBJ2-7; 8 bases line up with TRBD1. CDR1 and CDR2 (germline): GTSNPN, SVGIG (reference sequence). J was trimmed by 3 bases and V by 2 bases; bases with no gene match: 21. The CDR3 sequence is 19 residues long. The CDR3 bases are TGTGCCTGGAGTTTGGATCCGAGGACAGGGTTACCAAGGAGCTACGAGCAGTACTTC. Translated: CAWSLDPRTGLPRSYEQYF.

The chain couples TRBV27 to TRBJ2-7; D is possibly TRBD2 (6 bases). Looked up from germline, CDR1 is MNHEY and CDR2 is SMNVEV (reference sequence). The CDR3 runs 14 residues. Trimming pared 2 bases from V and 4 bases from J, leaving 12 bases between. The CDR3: CASSLAGSGYEQYF. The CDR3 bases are TGTGCCAGCAGTTTAGCCGGGAGCGGTTACGAGCAGTACTTC.

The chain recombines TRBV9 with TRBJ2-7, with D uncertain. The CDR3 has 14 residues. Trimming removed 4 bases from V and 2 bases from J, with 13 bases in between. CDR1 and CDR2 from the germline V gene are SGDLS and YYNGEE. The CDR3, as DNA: TGTGCCAGCAGCCCCCCCCGGGCGACCTACGAGCAGTACTTC. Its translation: CASSPPRATYEQYF.

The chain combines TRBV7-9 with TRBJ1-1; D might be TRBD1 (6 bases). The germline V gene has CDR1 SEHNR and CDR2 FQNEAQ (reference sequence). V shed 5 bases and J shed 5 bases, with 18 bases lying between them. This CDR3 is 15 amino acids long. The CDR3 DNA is TGTGCCAGCAGCGTAAATACAGGGACTCGAACTGAAGCTTTCTTT. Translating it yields CASSVNTGTRTEAFF. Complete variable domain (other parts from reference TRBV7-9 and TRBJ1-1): DTGVSQNPRHKITKRGQNVTFRCDPISEHNRLYWYRQTLGQGPEFLTYFQNEAQLEKSRLLSDRFSAERPKGSFSTLEIQRTEQGDSAMYLCASSVNTGTRTEAFFGQGTRLTVV.

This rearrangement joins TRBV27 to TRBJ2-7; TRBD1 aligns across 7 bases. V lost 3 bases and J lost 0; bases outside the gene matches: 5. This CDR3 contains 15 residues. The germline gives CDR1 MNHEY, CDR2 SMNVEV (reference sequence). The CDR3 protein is CASSFVGQDSYEQYF. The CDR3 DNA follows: TGTGCCAGCAGTTTTGTCGGACAGGACTCCTACGAGCAGTACTTC.

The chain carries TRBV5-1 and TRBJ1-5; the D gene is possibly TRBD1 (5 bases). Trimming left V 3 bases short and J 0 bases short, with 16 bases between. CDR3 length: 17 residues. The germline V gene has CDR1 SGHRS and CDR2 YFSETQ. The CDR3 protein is CASSSIAGVDSNQPQHF. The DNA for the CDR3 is TGCGCCAGCAGCTCGATAGCGGGGGTGGATAGCAATCAGCCCCAGCATTTT.

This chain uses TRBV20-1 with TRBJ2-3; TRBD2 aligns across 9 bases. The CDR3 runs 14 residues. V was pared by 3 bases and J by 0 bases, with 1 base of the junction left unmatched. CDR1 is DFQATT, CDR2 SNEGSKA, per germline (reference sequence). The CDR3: CSASGLASTDTQYF. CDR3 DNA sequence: TGCAGTGCTAGTGGACTAGCGAGCACAGATACGCAGTATTTT.

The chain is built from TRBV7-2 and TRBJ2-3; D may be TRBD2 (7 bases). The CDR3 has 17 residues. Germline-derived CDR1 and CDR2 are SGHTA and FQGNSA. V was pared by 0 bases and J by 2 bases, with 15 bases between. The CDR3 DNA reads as TGTGCCAGCAGCTTAGCGGGGAACGGGGGGCCCACAGATACGCAGTATTTT. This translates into CASSLAGNGGPTDTQYF.

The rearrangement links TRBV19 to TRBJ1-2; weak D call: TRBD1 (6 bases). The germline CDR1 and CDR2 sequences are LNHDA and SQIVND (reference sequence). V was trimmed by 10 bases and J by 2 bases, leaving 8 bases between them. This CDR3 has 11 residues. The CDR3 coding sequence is TGTGCCACTGACAGGAACTATGGCTACACCTTC. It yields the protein CATDRNYGYTF.

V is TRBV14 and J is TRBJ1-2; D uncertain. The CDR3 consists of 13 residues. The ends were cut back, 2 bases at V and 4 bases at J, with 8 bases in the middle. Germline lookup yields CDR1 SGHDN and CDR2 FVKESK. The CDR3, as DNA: TGTGCCAGCAGCCAATCCAGCTTCTATGGCTACACCTTC. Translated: CASSQSSFYGYTF.

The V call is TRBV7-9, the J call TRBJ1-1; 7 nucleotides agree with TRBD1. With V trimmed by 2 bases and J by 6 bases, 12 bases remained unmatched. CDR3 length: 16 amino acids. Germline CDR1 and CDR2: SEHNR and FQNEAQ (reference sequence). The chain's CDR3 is CASSLNVGQGGPEAFF. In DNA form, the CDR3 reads TGTGCCAGCAGCTTAAATGTCGGGCAGGGGGGGCCTGAAGCTTTCTTT.

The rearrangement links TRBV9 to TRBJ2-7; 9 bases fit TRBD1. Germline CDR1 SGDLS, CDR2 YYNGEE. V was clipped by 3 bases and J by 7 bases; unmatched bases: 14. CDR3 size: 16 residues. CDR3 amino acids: CASSARGTGTLREQYF. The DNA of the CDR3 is TGTGCCAGCAGCGCGAGGGGGACAGGGACCCTACGAGAGCAGTACTTC.

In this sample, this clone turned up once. This chain's CDR3 is CATSRDKGGAGGITDTQYF. Here the CDR3 DNA reads TGTGCCACCAGCAGAGATAAGGGAGGAGCGGGAGGGATAACAGATACGCAGTATTTT. V gene TRBV15 combines with J gene TRBJ2-3, with 10 bases aligning to TRBD2. V gave up 0 bases and J gave up 3 bases; unmatched junction bases: 12. There are 19 residues in the CDR3. In germline, CDR1 is LNHNV, CDR2 YYDKDF (reference sequence).

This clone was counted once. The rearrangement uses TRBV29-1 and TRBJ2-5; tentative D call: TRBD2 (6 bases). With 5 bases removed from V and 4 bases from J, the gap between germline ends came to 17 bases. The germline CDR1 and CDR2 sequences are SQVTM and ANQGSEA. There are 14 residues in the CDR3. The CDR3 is CSVFVGGVTETQYF. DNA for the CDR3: TGCAGCGTTTTCGTTGGAGGGGTTACAGAGACCCAGTACTTC.

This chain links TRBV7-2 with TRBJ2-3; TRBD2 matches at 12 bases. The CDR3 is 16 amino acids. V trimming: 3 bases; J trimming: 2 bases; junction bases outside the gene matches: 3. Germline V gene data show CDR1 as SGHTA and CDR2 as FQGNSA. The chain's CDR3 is CASSFLAGGFTDTQYF. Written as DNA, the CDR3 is TGTGCCAGCAGCTTCCTAGCGGGAGGGTTCACAGATACGCAGTATTTT.